This TCR beta chain was captured by sequencing in a study of blood T cell repertoires in COVID-19. The CDR3 totals 18 residues. V lost 2 bases, J lost 6 bases, and 12 bases stayed unmatched. The V gene's germline CDR1 is SGDLS and CDR2 YYNGEE. Original handling: Scientists estimated how many nucleated cells there were by amplifying reference gene primers. Using immunoSEQ multiplex PCR, the repertoire was profiled, and TCRdb retains in-frame clones only, with some absent. Clonal size and the V and J genes are those of that table, whereas D and trimming came from the DNA. The table has under 150,000 clones, around 85% seen once. Those who participated ranged in age from about 18 to 95 years and resided in 20 to 30 US areas. Cohort 3 donors were reported recovered after two negative PCRs, clearance, or symptom resolution.

The sequence was collected from a woman aged 40 to 55 who had recovered from COVID-19. Sequenced sample: PBMCs or T cells enriched from blood (not recorded which). The rearrangement joins TRBV9 to TRBJ2-3, with 13 bases identical to TRBD2. The CDR3 DNA reads TGTGCCAGCAGCGTCCGGACTAGCGGGGGCCCCACGGGGGATACGCAGTATTTT. Translated, it gives CASSVRTSGGPTGDTQYF.